This entry concerns a single TCR beta chain. Its antigen is not identified. This record belongs to a study of blood T cells in healthy people across ages. Notes on the study in general: Unsorted PBMCs prevented conclusive naive versus antigen-experienced comparison. Researchers judged that diversity estimates from one million T cells fell short of true values.

This CDR3 spans 13 amino acids. Unmatched junction bases numbered 5, after V lost 6 bases and J lost 7 bases. The authors ran a second PCR of 7 to 11 cycles using a sample-barcoded 5' primer and a J-beta primer mix. TCRdb processed the 5' RACE reads anew with MiXCR; each CDR3 protein has one entry. The profile shows roughly 800,000 distinct CDR3 sequences, roughly 25% of them singletons. The data were also submitted as part of a second study, on T cells of mothers and their children.

The chain couples TRBV12-3 or TRBV12-4 to TRBJ2-4, with 8 nucleotides matching TRBD1. The sequenced sample was blood. This TCR derives from a boy aged 5 to 17 in good health. The CDR3 bases are TGTGCCAGCAGAGAGACAGGGGTCAACATTCAGTACTTC. This gives the protein CASRETGVNIQYF.